This TCR beta chain comes out of a study of beta chain features in type 1 diabetes. Study-wide findings and caveats: Type 1 diabetes patients showed fewer insertions and more deletions at VDJ junctions. Shortening that was moderate but significant affected the TCRB CDR3s of Type 1 diabetes patients in all four CD4+ subsets.

The study reverse transcribed the entire isolated RNA, so it sequenced expressed TCRB transcripts. Only in-frame clones appear in the TCRdb table, and some are missing; sequencing was by immunoSEQ multiplex PCR. The sample has more than 150,000 clones; 7% to 10% are singletons. The germline V and J ends were trimmed by 0 bases and 0 bases, with 10 bases remaining between them. CDR1 is SGHRS and CDR2 is YFSETQ in the germline V gene. The CDR3 length is 16 residues. This clone was seen a few times. As yet, its antigen is unknown. This sequence originates from a woman younger than 30 in good health. The rearrangement joins TRBV5-1 to TRBJ2-1; D not certain. Input material: central memory CD4+ T cells from blood. The CDR3 sequence is CASSLAAGYSYNEQFF. The DNA of the CDR3 is TGCGCCAGCAGCTTGGCGGCAGGTTACTCCTACAATGAGCAGTTCTTC. The entire variable domain, with the rest obtained from reference TRBV5-1 and TRBJ2-1, is as follows: KAGVTQTPRYLIKTRGQQVTLSCSPISGHRSVSWYQQTPGQGLQFLFEYFSETQRNKGNFPGRFSGRQFSNSRSEMNVSTLELGDSALYLCASSLAAGYSYNEQFFGPGTRLTVL.